This is a list of T cell receptor beta chains from one sample in a study of liver allograft versus peripheral blood T cells. TCRdb re-called the reads through MiXCR, storing one row per CDR3 protein. Of 6,500 to 9,000 distinct CDR3 sequences in the sample, about a fifth were seen once. These receptors came from a human patient who had a liver transplant. Some of the T cells may derive from the graft donor. CDR3s include the opening cysteine and the closing phenylalanine or tryptophan. Each record gives: V gene, J gene, CDR3 protein.

>TRBV6-6|TRBJ1-1
CASSYTDGMNTEAFF
>TRBV9|TRBJ2-7
CASSVAPGQNSYEQYF
>TRBV28|TRBJ1-1
CATKGWTDTEAFF
>TRBV7-9|TRBJ2-1
CASSLDFRGGDEQFF
>TRBV27|TRBJ1-1
CASAQGANTEAFF
>TRBV9|TRBJ1-3
CASSTSRTGGNTIYF
>TRBV11-2|TRBJ2-7
CASSPSGGEDEQYF
>TRBV10-3|TRBJ1-5
CAISYGEGNQPQHF
>TRBV29-1|TRBJ2-7
CSVIILGQDYEQYF
>TRBV10-3|TRBJ1-2
CAITLGQGYGYTF
>TRBV5-6|TRBJ2-7
CASSMGLAYNEQYF
>TRBV6-6|TRBJ2-2
CASSYLGQGAGELFF
>TRBV28|TRBJ1-1
CASLKTGDTEAFF
>TRBV12-3/TRBV12-4|TRBJ2-2
CASSFPTENTGELFF
>TRBV6-5|TRBJ1-1
CASSYRGLGGTEAFF
>TRBV27|TRBJ1-2
CASSNHPGGYTF